Only a few counts were recorded for the clone carrying this TCR beta chain. As yet, its antigen is unknown. Via MiXCR, TCRdb re-called the 5' RACE reads, giving one row per CDR3 protein. Of under 600,000 distinct CDR3 sequences detected, about a fifth appear once; the ten largest clones hold 7.5% to 9.5%. The entry originates in a study of T-cell memory formation after mild COVID-19. Germline CDR1 SEHNR, CDR2 FQNEAQ (reference sequence). CDR3 size: 15 residues. V lost 4 bases to trimming and J lost 2 bases; unmatched junction nucleotides: 5. Findings of the study overall: CM and EM subsets held most contracting CD4+ clones; EMRA held CD8+ ones. A subset of responding clones appeared in pre-infection memory, suggesting cross-reactive memory joined.

The sample comprised PBMCs or a T cell subset sorted from them (not recorded which). The rearrangement uses TRBV7-9 and TRBJ2-7; 10 bases match TRBD2. This TCR was recovered from an adult woman who had mild COVID-19 (a few samples of this study predate the infection). Cell type and time point are not known. The CDR3 region is CASSSGLASAYEQYF. The CDR3 coding sequence is TGTGCCAGCAGCTCGGGACTAGCGTCCGCCTACGAGCAGTACTTC.